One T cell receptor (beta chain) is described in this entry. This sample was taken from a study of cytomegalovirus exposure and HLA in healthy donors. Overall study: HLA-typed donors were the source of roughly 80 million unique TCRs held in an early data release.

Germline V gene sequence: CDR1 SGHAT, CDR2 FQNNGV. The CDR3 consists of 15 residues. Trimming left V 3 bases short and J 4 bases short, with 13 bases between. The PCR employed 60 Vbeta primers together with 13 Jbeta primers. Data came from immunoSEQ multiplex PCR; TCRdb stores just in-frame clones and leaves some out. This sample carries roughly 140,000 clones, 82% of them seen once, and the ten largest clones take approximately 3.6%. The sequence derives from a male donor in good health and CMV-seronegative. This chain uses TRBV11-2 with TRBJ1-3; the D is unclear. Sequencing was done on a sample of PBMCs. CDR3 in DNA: TGTGCCAGCAGCTTGTACGACATTTTGGGAAACACCATATATTTT. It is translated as CASSLYDILGNTIYF.